Listed here are 9 T cell receptor beta chains from one sample, sequenced in a study of blood T cell repertoires in COVID-19. Measured with immunoSEQ multiplex PCR; TCRdb has only the in-frame clones, and not every one. The table includes a few hundred thousand clones, about 90% detected once. Material: peripheral blood. These receptors all come from a man aged 18 to 29 with COVID-19, enrolled during active disease.

V is TRBV27 and J is TRBJ2-3, with TRBD1 identical over 10 bases. V was clipped by 3 bases and J by 7 bases; unmatched bases: 10. This CDR3 contains 16 residues. Germline loops: CDR1 MNHEY, CDR2 SMNVEV (reference sequence). DNA for the CDR3: TGTGCCAGCAGTTTGGGCCGGGACAGGGGATTAAATACGCAGTATTTT. Protein: CASSLGRDRGLNTQYF.

The gene calls are TRBV4-1 and TRBJ1-6, with a tentative D call TRBD1 (6 bases). Germline assignment: CDR1 MGHRA and CDR2 YSYEKL. The CDR3 has 17 amino acids. The germline V and J ends were trimmed by 3 bases and 1 base, with 13 bases remaining between them. The CDR3 sequence: CASSQTGPGSYNSPLHF. CDR3 nucleotides: TGCGCCAGCAGCCAGACAGGCCCGGGATCCTATAATTCACCCCTCCACTTT.

This clone was found once. The V and J genes are TRBV13 and TRBJ2-7; D is possibly TRBD2 (7 bases). V lost 2 bases, J lost 7 bases, and 18 bases lay in between. The CDR3 contains 15 residues. Germline-derived CDR1 and CDR2 are PRHDT and FYEKMQ (reference sequence). CDR3: CASSLFGGGHLEQYF. The CDR3 DNA sequence: TGTGCCAGCAGCTTATTCGGCGGGGGCCACCTAGAGCAGTACTTC.

The genes are TRBV6-5 and TRBJ2-7, with a tentative D call TRBD2 (6 bases). Deletions cut 5 bases from V and 3 bases from J, with 11 bases between. Looked up from germline, CDR1 is MNHEY and CDR2 is SVGAGI. This CDR3 region has 13 residues. The CDR3 bases are TGTGCCAGCAGTCCATACGGGGGCTACGAGCAGTACTTC. Translating gives CASSPYGGYEQYF.

This chain joins TRBV3-1 (or the pseudogene TRBV3-2) and TRBJ1-5; D gene uncertain. V was clipped by 2 bases and J by 4 bases, with 6 bases between them. Germline CDR1 LGHDT, CDR2 YNNKEL (reference sequence). The length of the CDR3 is 13 residues. CDR3 sequence (DNA): TGTGCCAGCAGCCAAAACGGTAATCAGCCCCAGCATTTT. This codes for CASSQNGNQPQHF.

The chain recombines TRBV5-6 with TRBJ2-3, with D perhaps matching TRBD2 (5 bases). CDR3 length: 12 amino acids. The V end lost 5 bases, the J end lost 9 bases, and 13 bases lay between the germline ends. The germline V gene has CDR1 SGHDT and CDR2 YYEEEE. The CDR3 sequence is CASRAVGGTQYF. The DNA of the CDR3 is TGTGCCAGCAGGGCCGTAGGAGGAACGCAGTATTTT.

This clone was picked up a small number of times. The V gene is TRBV10-3, the J gene TRBJ2-5, with D unresolved. This CDR3 is built from 14 residues. The ends were cut back, 4 bases at V and 2 bases at J, with 11 bases in the middle. Germline assignment: CDR1 ENHRY and CDR2 SYGVKD. CDR3 bases: TGTGCCATCAGTGTAGCCCACCTTCAAGAGACCCAGTACTTC. It translates to CAISVAHLQETQYF.

The chain carries TRBV10-2 and TRBJ1-1; TRBD1 might be the D (6 bases). Trimming took off 0 bases at V and 2 bases at J, with 10 bases between the two ends. The CDR3 is made up of 15 amino acids. Germline loops: CDR1 WSHSY, CDR2 SAAADI. The DNA of the CDR3 is TGCGCCAGCAGTGAGTCGACGGGACAAAACACTGAAGCTTTCTTT. It encodes CASSESTGQNTEAFF.

This sequence joins TRBV25-1 and TRBJ2-5; 7 bases agree with TRBD1. The V gene end was trimmed by 2 bases and the J gene end by 5 bases; junction bases not matched to a gene: 11. Germline CDR1 reads MGHDK; CDR2 reads SYGVNS. This CDR3 is 16 amino acids long. CDR3 loop: CASSEGRQGFMETQYF. As DNA, the CDR3 is TGTGCCAGCAGTGAAGGGCGACAGGGTTTTATGGAGACCCAGTACTTC.